The clone carrying this TCR beta chain was seen at least ten times. The antigen is not known. Germline assignment: CDR1 MNHNS and CDR2 SASEGT. V was shortened by 8 bases and J by 0 bases, with 13 bases between the two germline ends. There are 14 residues in the CDR3. Subjects aged 18 to 65 presented with newly diagnosed hyperthyroidism of less than 2 months' duration. A roughly 10 ml volume of fresh peripheral blood provided the PBMCs. What was amplified from RNA transcripts were TCR beta CDR3 regions. TCR CDR3 regions were first amplified by RT-PCR with HTBI primers. Each CDR3 protein is one row after TCRdb ran MiXCR on the multiplex PCR reads. There are about 400,000 distinct CDR3 sequences in the sample; 15% occur only once, and about 30% lies in the top ten. The data are from a study of T cells in Graves' hyperthyroidism and ophthalmopathy. Study details: Upon initial diagnosis and before any treatment, peripheral blood was collected. General study results and limits: Researchers found most expanded thyroid clonotypes above 0.001 in blood as well.

The sequenced material came from blood. The chain uses TRBV6-1 and TRBJ1-1; D not certain. The clonotype was recovered from a young woman with Graves' hyperthyroidism. This chain's CDR3 is CASVTGLMNTEAFF. CDR3 nucleotides: TGTGCCAGCGTCACCGGGTTGATGAACACTGAAGCTTTCTTT.